These 28 T cell receptor beta chains share one sample of origin, sequenced in a study of T-cell memory formation after mild COVID-19. TCRdb re-called the 5' RACE reads with MiXCR, one entry per CDR3 protein. The repertoire holds 210,000 or so distinct CDR3 sequences, with roughly 10% as singletons. Sequencing input: PBMCs or a T cell subset sorted from them (not recorded which). The source is a man younger than 35 who had mild COVID-19 (a few samples of this study predate the infection). Cell type and time point are not known.

This clonotype has only a few counts. V usage is TRBV4-3 and J usage is TRBJ1-2; D unclear. CDR3 length: 14 amino acids. Germline loops: CDR1 LGHNA, CDR2 YSLEER. V was cut by 1 base and J by 4 bases, with 10 bases left in between. This CDR3 reads CASSQVARGYGYTF. Here the CDR3 DNA reads TGCGCCAGCAGCCAAGTTGCTCGGGGCTATGGCTACACCTTC.

This clonotype has more than one count but fewer than ten. V is TRBV4-2 and J is TRBJ2-5, with D possibly called TRBD1 or TRBD2 (5 bases each). CDR3 length equals 16 residues. With 4 bases removed from V and 1 base from J, the gap between germline ends came to 16 bases. Germline V gene sequence: CDR1 LGHNA, CDR2 YNFKEQ. The CDR3, as DNA: TGTGCCAGCAGCCGAGGAGAACCTGGGGGCCAAGAGACCCAGTACTTC. It is translated as CASSRGEPGGQETQYF.

This clonotype was detected a few times. The chain couples TRBV21-1 to TRBJ2-3; TRBD2 is the table's D call and was not checked against the DNA. TRBV21-1 is a pseudogene locus. The CDR3 extends over 15 amino acids. The CDR3 region has the DNA TGTGCCAGCAGCAAAATGCCTAGCGGGGGTCCGCGGCAGTATTTT. It codes for CASSKMPSGGPRQYF.

This clonotype was seen only a few times. This rearrangement joins TRBV20-1 to TRBJ2-5; D is unclear. The V gene's germline CDR1 is DFQATT and CDR2 SNEGSKA (reference sequence). Trimming left V 4 bases short and J 4 bases short, with 13 bases between. The CDR3 spans 13 residues. The CDR3 reads CSANSPPGETQYF. CDR3 bases: TGCAGTGCTAACTCTCCCCCCGGAGAGACCCAGTACTTC.

This clonotype was observed a few times. J is TRBJ1-1 and V is TRBV7-2; D possibly corresponds to TRBD1 (5 bases). The CDR3 runs 14 residues. Between the trimmed V and J ends, which lost 2 bases and 5 bases, there was a span of 12 bases. Germline CDR1 reads SGHTA; CDR2 reads FQGNSA. The CDR3 region is CASSLQGMRTEAFF. CDR3 nucleotides: TGTGCCAGCAGCTTACAGGGTATGAGGACTGAAGCTTTCTTT.

This clonotype was seen a few times. The chain carries TRBV7-2 and TRBJ2-2; unclear D gene. The CDR3 sequence is 17 residues long. Trimming took off 1 base at V and 0 bases at J, with 12 bases between the two ends. The germline CDR1 and CDR2 sequences are SGHTA and FQGNSA. The CDR3 spells CASSLVFGNANTGELFF. In nucleotides, the CDR3 is TGTGCCAGCAGCTTAGTTTTCGGAAACGCGAACACCGGGGAGCTGTTTTTT.

The J gene is TRBJ1-2, the V gene TRBV4-3, with D possibly matching TRBD1 (6 bases). The germline gives CDR1 LGHNA, CDR2 YSLEER. This CDR3 is built from 13 residues. V lost 1 base, J lost 7 bases, and 10 bases lay in between. The CDR3 region has the DNA TGCGCCAGCAGCCAAGTGCAGGGGTCTGGCTACACCTTC. This codes for CASSQVQGSGYTF.

This chain uses TRBV11-1 with TRBJ1-6; TRBD1 matches at 8 bases. Losses at the gene ends were 5 bases for V and 10 bases for J; bases not matched to a gene: 7. Germline-derived CDR1 and CDR2 are SGHAT and FQDESV (reference sequence). The CDR3 contains 14 residues. CDR3 sequence reads: CASSKTGGGSPLHF. The CDR3 DNA reads as TGTGCCAGCAGCAAAACAGGGGGTGGCTCACCCCTCCACTTT.

This clonotype occurred many times. The chain has TRBV7-2 and TRBJ2-5; no reliable D call. Germline loops: CDR1 SGHTA, CDR2 FQGNSA. The CDR3 is 12 residues long. The germline V and J ends were trimmed by 1 base and 11 bases, with 11 bases remaining between them. CDR3 residues: CASSLDVPTQYF. For the CDR3, the DNA is TGTGCCAGCAGCTTAGATGTTCCCACGCAGTACTTC.

This clonotype was counted only a few times. The chain uses TRBV12-3 or TRBV12-4 and TRBJ1-2; D is uncertain. The CDR3 covers 14 residues. The ends were cut back, 5 bases at V and 8 bases at J, with 18 bases in the middle. The chain's CDR3 is CASSRRANGPGYTF. The DNA of the CDR3 is TGTGCCAGCAGTCGCCGGGCAAACGGACCCGGCTACACCTTC.

This clonotype was counted only a few times. The V call is TRBV18, the J call TRBJ2-7; 10 bases agree with TRBD1. The J segment lost 4 bases and the V segment lost 3 bases, leaving 3 bases of the junction unmatched. The CDR3 length is 14 residues. Germline-derived CDR1 and CDR2 are KGHSH and LQKENI. The CDR3 bases are TGTGCCAGCTCACCCGGGACAGGGGAATACGAGCAGTACTTC. Translation: CASSPGTGEYEQYF.

The chain uses TRBV5-1 and TRBJ2-3; the D is unclear. Deletions cut 1 base from V and 0 bases from J, with 9 bases between. The CDR3 loop spans 15 amino acids. In germline, CDR1 is SGHRS, CDR2 YFSETQ. CDR3 bases: TGCGCCAGCAGCTTGACTCCGTCAAGCACAGATACGCAGTATTTT. Translating gives CASSLTPSSTDTQYF.

This clonotype was observed a handful of times. The J gene is TRBJ2-7, the V gene TRBV7-2; 8 nucleotides agree with TRBD2. The CDR3 contains 14 residues. The germline V gene has CDR1 SGHTA and CDR2 FQGNSA. The ends lost 2 bases at V and 4 bases at J; junction bases unmatched: 4. The CDR3 loop reads CASSLSGGAYEQYF. In DNA, the CDR3 is TGTGCCAGCAGCTTATCCGGGGGGGCTTACGAGCAGTACTTC.

The V and J genes are TRBV20-1 and TRBJ2-5; 10 nucleotides align to TRBD2. V trimming: 3 bases; J trimming: 5 bases; junction bases outside the gene matches: 9. From germline, CDR1 is DFQATT and CDR2 SNEGSKA (reference sequence). The CDR3 loop spans 15 amino acids. CDR3 DNA sequence: TGCAGTGCTAGCCAAGCGGGGGGGCCTTGGGAGACCCAGTACTTC. This encodes CSASQAGGPWETQYF.

The chain links TRBV11-2 to TRBJ1-5; D is unresolved. Per the germline V gene, CDR1 is SGHAT and CDR2 is FQNNGV. The CDR3 has 14 amino acids. V lost 5 bases, J lost 7 bases, and 15 bases lay in between. The CDR3 sequence is CASSATGSGQPQHF. CDR3 in DNA: TGTGCCAGCAGCGCGACGGGGAGCGGGCAGCCCCAGCATTTT.

The V call is TRBV7-3, the J call TRBJ2-2; D call uncertain. V was trimmed by 5 bases and J by 5 bases, leaving 12 bases between them. The CDR3 has 14 amino acids. Looked up from germline, CDR1 is SGHTA and CDR2 is FQGTGA. Written as DNA, the CDR3 is TGTGCCAGCAGCCCCTCCGTTGAGACCGGGGAGCTGTTTTTT. It codes for CASSPSVETGELFF.

This clonotype has ten or more counts. The chain joins TRBV7-9 to TRBJ1-4, with D perhaps matching TRBD1 (5 bases). The CDR3 totals 17 residues. Looked up from germline, CDR1 is SEHNR and CDR2 is FQNEAQ (reference sequence). With 7 bases removed from V and 0 bases from J, the gap between germline ends came to 18 bases. CDR3 region: CASTSRARPATNEKLFF. The CDR3 nucleotides read TGTGCCAGCACCTCCAGGGCTCGACCTGCAACTAATGAAAAACTGTTTTTT.

This clonotype was picked up many times. The chain uses TRBV2 and TRBJ2-2; TRBD2 matches 8 bases. V shed 9 bases and J 0 bases; nucleotides not matched to a gene: 3. The germline V gene encodes CDR1 SNHLY and CDR2 FYNNEI. This CDR3 spans 14 amino acids. The CDR3 is CASSGLANTGELFF. The CDR3, as DNA: TGTGCCAGTTCGGGACTAGCGAACACCGGGGAGCTGTTTTTT.

In the case of this clonotype: At one end the junction does not follow the germline gene, possibly because of a read error. This rearrangement joins TRBV7-9 to TRBJ1-1; D is perhaps TRBD1 (5 bases). CDR3 length: 16 amino acids. CDR1 SEHNR and CDR2 FQNEAQ come from the germline V gene (reference sequence). The CDR3 nucleotides are TGTGCCGGCAGCTACCAGGGTCTAGGTGGGGGCACTGAAGCTTTCTTT. This sequence encodes CAGSYQGLGGGTEAFF.

This clonotype was detected only a few times. The gene calls are TRBV10-3 and TRBJ2-3, with D possibly being TRBD1 or TRBD2 (7 bases each). V was shortened by 6 bases and J by 3 bases, with 13 bases between the two germline ends. CDR3 length: 14 amino acids. The V gene's germline CDR1 is ENHRY and CDR2 SYGVKD. DNA for the CDR3: TGTGCCATCAGAAGACAGGGAGGGACAGATACGCAGTATTTT. This sequence encodes CAIRRQGGTDTQYF.

This rearrangement joins TRBV4-3 to TRBJ2-5; 11 nucleotides agree with TRBD2. The CDR3 runs to 16 residues. Germline V gives CDR1 LGHNA, CDR2 YSLEER. After removal of 4 bases from V and 7 bases from J, the junction contained 11 bases not matched to a gene. CDR3 protein: CASSPSLAGAPGTQYF. CDR3 nucleotides: TGCGCCAGCAGCCCCTCACTAGCGGGGGCTCCGGGGACCCAGTACTTC.

The chain is built from TRBV7-2 and TRBJ1-4; D gene unclear. The V and J ends lost 7 bases and 1 base respectively, with 13 bases between them. CDR3 size: 15 residues. From germline, CDR1 is SGHTA and CDR2 FQGNSA. The CDR3 loop reads CASNSVPGTNEKLFF. The CDR3 DNA is TGTGCCAGCAACAGCGTCCCGGGAACTAATGAAAAACTGTTTTTT.

The gene calls are TRBV5-1 and TRBJ1-1; maybe TRBD1 (5 bases). With 0 bases removed from V and 5 bases from J, the gap between germline ends came to 11 bases. Germline CDR1 SGHRS, CDR2 YFSETQ. CDR3 length: 14 residues. CDR3: CASSLDGPGTEAFF. The CDR3 region has the DNA TGCGCCAGCAGCTTGGATGGCCCAGGGACTGAAGCTTTCTTT.

This clonotype was seen more than once but under ten times. The chain links TRBV5-1 to TRBJ2-3, with D perhaps matching TRBD2 (5 bases). This CDR3 has 15 amino acids. Germline V gene sequence: CDR1 SGHRS, CDR2 YFSETQ. Trimming removed 2 bases from V and 0 bases from J, with 10 bases in between. The CDR3 sequence: CASSLAEPSTDTQYF. For the CDR3, the DNA is TGCGCCAGCAGCTTAGCGGAACCGAGCACAGATACGCAGTATTTT.

The chain carries TRBV12-3 or TRBV12-4 and TRBJ2-7; D is unclear. The V gene lost 2 bases and the J gene lost 3 bases, with 8 bases spanning the gap. CDR3 length: 13 amino acids. The CDR3 here is CASSLRLLYEQYV. CDR3 DNA sequence: TGTGCCAGCAGTTTACGGCTACTCTACGAGCAGTACGTC.

The chain recombines TRBV29-1 with TRBJ2-3; either TRBD1 or TRBD2 may supply D (6 bases each). The CDR3 spans 15 residues. The germline gives CDR1 SQVTM, CDR2 ANQGSEA. Trimming removed 5 bases from V and 3 bases from J, with 18 bases in between. In DNA, the CDR3 is TGCAGCGTTAAAAATACGGGGGCAGGGACAGATACGCAGTATTTT. Its translation: CSVKNTGAGTDTQYF.

A few counts support this clonotype. The gene calls are TRBV5-6 and TRBJ1-5; D is uncertain. The CDR3 has 14 amino acids. From germline, CDR1 is SGHDT and CDR2 YYEEEE. The V end was cut by 4 bases, the J end by 3 bases, with 11 bases between. CDR3 DNA sequence: TGTGCCAGCAGCCCGAGCACCAACAATCAGCCCCAGCATTTT. Translation gives CASSPSTNNQPQHF. The whole variable domain, filled in from reference TRBV5-6 and TRBJ1-5, reads DAGVTQSPTHLIKTRGQQVTLRCSPKSGHDTVSWYQQALGQGPQFIFQYYEEEERQRGNFPDRFSGHQFPNYSSELNVNALLLGDSALYLCASSPSTNNQPQHFGDGTRLSIL.

This clonotype was observed a handful of times. The genes are TRBV20-1 and TRBJ1-6; D might be TRBD1 (6 bases). V was shortened by 0 bases and J by 6 bases, with 9 bases between the two germline ends. CDR1 DFQATT and CDR2 SNEGSKA come from the germline V gene (reference sequence). The length of the CDR3 is 14 residues. This CDR3 reads CSARDPGANSPLHF. CDR3 coding DNA: TGCAGTGCTAGAGATCCAGGGGCTAATTCACCCCTCCACTTT.